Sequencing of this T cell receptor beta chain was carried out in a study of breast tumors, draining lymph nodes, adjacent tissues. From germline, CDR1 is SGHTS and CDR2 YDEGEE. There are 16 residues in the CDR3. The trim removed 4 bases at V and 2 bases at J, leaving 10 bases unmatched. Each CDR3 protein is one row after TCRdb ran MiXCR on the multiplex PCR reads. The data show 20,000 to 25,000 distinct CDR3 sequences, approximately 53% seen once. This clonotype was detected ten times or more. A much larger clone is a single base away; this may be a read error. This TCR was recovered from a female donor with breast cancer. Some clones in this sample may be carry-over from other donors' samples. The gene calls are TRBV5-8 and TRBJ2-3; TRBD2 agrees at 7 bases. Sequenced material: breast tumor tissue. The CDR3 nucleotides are TGTGCCAGCAGCCCGCTAGCGGCTGGGGCCACAGATACGCAGTATTTT. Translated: CASSPLAAGATDTQYF.